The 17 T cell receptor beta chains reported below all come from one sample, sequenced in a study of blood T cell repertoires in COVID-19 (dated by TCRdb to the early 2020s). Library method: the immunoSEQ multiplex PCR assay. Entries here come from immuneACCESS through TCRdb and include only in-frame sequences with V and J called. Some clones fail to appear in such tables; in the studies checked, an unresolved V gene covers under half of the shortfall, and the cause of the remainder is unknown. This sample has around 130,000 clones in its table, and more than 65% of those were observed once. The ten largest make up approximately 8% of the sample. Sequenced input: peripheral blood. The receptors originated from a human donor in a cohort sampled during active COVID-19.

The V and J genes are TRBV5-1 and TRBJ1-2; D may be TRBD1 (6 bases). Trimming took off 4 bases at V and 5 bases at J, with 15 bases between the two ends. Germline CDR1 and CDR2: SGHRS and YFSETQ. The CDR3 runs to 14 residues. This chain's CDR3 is CASSRETGLYGYTF. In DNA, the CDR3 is TGCGCCAGCAGCCGAGAGACAGGCCTTTATGGCTACACCTTC.

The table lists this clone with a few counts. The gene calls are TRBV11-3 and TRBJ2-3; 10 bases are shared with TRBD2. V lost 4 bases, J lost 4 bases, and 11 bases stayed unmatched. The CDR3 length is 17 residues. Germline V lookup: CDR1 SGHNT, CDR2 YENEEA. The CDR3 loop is CASSSSGERGGPDTQYF. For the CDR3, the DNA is TGTGCCAGCAGCTCCTCGGGGGAGCGGGGGGGCCCAGATACGCAGTATTTT.

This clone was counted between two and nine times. Here the CDR3 DNA reads TGTGCCAGCAGCCAAGCGAGGTCAAACAATCAGCCCCAGCATTTT. Amino acid sequence: CASSQARSNNQPQHF. The chain combines TRBV4-2 with TRBJ1-5; D is uncertain. Between the trimmed V and J ends, which lost 1 base and 3 bases, there was a span of 10 bases. CDR1 is LGHNA and CDR2 is YNFKEQ in the germline V gene. There are 15 residues in the CDR3.

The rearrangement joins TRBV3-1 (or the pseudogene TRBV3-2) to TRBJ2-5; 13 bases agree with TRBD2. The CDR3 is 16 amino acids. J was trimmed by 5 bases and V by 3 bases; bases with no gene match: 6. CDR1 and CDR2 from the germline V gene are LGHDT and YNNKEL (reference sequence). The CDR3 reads CASSQSLGLAGETQYF. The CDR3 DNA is TGTGCCAGCAGCCAGAGCCTGGGACTAGCGGGGGAGACCCAGTACTTC.

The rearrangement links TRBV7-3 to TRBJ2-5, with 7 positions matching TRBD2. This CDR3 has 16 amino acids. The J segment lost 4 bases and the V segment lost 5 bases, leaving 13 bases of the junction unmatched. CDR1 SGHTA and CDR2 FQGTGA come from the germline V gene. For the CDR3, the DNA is TGTGCCAGCAGCCTACTTGGCCGGGCGGGGGTAGAGACCCAGTACTTC. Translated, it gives CASSLLGRAGVETQYF.

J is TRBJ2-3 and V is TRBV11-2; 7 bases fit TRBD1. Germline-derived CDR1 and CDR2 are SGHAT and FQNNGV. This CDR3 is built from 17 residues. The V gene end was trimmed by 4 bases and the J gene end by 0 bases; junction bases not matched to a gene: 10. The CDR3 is CASSWGQLKLSTDTQYF. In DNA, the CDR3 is TGTGCCAGCAGCTGGGGACAGCTGAAGCTAAGCACAGATACGCAGTATTTT.

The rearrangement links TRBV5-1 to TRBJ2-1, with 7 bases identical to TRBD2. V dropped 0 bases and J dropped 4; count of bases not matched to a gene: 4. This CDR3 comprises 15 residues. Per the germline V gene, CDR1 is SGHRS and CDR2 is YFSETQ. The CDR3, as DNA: TGCGCCAGCAGCTTGGACCCGGGGGGATACAATGAGCAGTTCTTC. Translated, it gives CASSLDPGGYNEQFF. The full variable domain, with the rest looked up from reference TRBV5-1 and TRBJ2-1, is KAGVTQTPRYLIKTRGQQVTLSCSPISGHRSVSWYQQTPGQGLQFLFEYFSETQRNKGNFPGRFSGRQFSNSRSEMNVSTLELGDSALYLCASSLDPGGYNEQFFGPGTRLTVL.

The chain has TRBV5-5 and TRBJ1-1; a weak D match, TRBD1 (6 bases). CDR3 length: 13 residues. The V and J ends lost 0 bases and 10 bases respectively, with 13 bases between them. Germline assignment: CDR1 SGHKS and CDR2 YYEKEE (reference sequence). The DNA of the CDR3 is TGTGCCAGCAGCTTGGGACAGGCGGTCGGAGCTTTCTTT. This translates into CASSLGQAVGAFF.

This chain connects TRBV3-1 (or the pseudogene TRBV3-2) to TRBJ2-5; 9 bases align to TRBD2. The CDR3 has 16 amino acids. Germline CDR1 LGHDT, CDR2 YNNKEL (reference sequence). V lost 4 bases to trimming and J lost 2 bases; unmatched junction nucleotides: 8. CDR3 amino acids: CASSPTASGAQETQYF. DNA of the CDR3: TGTGCCAGCAGCCCCACCGCTAGCGGGGCACAAGAGACCCAGTACTTC.

In nucleotides, the CDR3 is TGTGCCAGCAGTTACTCGCTAGCGAGTTACACAGATACGCAGTATTTT. Translated, it gives CASSYSLASYTDTQYF. The genes are TRBV6-6 and TRBJ2-3; tentative D call: TRBD2 (6 bases). Trimming left V 0 bases short and J 2 bases short, with 12 bases between. The CDR3 has 16 amino acids. Germline CDR1 reads MNHNY; CDR2 reads SVGAGI (reference sequence).

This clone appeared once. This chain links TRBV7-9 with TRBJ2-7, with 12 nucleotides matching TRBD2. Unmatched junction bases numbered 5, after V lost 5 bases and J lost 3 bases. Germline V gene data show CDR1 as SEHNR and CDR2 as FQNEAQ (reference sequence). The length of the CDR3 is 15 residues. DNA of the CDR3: TGTGCCAGCAGCCGAACTAGCGGGGGGAACTACGAGCAGTACTTC. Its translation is CASSRTSGGNYEQYF.

CDR3 amino acids: CATSPSGGTGELFF. CDR3 DNA: TGTGCCACCAGCCCTAGCGGGGGCACCGGGGAGCTGTTTTTT. This chain links TRBV24-1 with TRBJ2-2; 10 nucleotides match TRBD2. Per germline, CDR1 KGHDR and CDR2 SFDVKD. The CDR3 is 14 amino acids. Losses at the gene ends were 7 bases for V and 4 bases for J; bases not matched to a gene: 2.

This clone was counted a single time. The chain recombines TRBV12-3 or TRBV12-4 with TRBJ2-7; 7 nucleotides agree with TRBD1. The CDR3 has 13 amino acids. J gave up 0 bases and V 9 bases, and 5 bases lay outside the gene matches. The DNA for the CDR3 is TGTGCCAGTAAACAGGGGACCTCCTACGAGCAGTACTTC. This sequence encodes CASKQGTSYEQYF.

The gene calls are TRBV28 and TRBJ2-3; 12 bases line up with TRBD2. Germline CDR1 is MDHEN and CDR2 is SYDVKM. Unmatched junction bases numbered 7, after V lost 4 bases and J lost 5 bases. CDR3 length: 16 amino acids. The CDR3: CASSSPSGGALDTQYF. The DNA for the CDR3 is TGTGCCAGCAGTTCCCCTAGCGGGGGGGCCTTAGATACGCAGTATTTT.

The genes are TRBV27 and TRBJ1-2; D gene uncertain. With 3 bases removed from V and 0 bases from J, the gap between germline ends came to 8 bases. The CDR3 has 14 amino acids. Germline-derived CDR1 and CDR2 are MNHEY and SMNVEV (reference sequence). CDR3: CASSLYKTNYGYTF. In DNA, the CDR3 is TGTGCCAGCAGTTTGTACAAGACTAACTATGGCTACACCTTC.

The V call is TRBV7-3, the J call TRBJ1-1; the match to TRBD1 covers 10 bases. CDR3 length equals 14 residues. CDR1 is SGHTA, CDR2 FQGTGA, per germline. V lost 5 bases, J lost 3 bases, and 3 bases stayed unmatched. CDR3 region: CASSMTGGHTEAFF. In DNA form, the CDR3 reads TGTGCCAGCAGCATGACAGGGGGCCACACTGAAGCTTTCTTT.

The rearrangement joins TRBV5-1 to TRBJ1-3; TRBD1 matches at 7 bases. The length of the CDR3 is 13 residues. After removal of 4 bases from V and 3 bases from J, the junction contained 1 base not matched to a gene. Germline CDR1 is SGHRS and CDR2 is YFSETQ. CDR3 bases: TGCGCCAGCAGCCGGGACAGTGGAAACACCATATATTTT. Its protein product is CASSRDSGNTIYF.